These T cell receptor beta chains were read from a single sample in a study of T cells in localized non-small cell lung cancer. Measured with immunoSEQ multiplex PCR; TCRdb has only the in-frame clones, and not every one. This table has fewer than 4,500 clones, roughly 45% appearing once. Sequences were derived from lung tumor tissue, sampled before any cancer treatment. The source is a male donor aged 60 or over with stage I lung adenocarcinoma. The CDR3 runs from the conserved cysteine through the conserved F or W. A D gene is named only where the DNA matches it firmly. Clone size is given for some rows only: seen once, a few or many times, or a class if the clone is expanded.

size: few
D: TRBD1
J: TRBJ2-7
V: TRBV18
DNA: TGTGCCAGCTCATCGGGACAGGACTACGAGCAGTACTTC
CDR3: CASSSGQDYEQYF

size: .
D: .
J: TRBJ2-7
V: TRBV15
DNA: TGTGCCACCAGCAGAGATAGGGACTTAGCCTTTGCCGAGCAGTACTTC
CDR3: CATSRDRDLAFAEQYF

size: .
D: .
J: TRBJ1-2
V: TRBV18
DNA: TGTGCCAGCTCATCCATTCAGGACAACTATGGCTACACCTTC
CDR3: CASSSIQDNYGYTF

size: .
D: TRBD2
J: TRBJ2-3
V: TRBV19
DNA: TGTGCCAGTAGTCCGAGAGGGCTAGCGGAAGATACGCAGTATTTT
CDR3: CASSPRGLAEDTQYF

size: .
D: .
J: TRBJ1-1
V: TRBV18
DNA: TGTGCCAGCTCACCACAACCGGGGAACACTGAAGCTTTCTTT
CDR3: CASSPQPGNTEAFF

size: .
D: TRBD2
J: TRBJ2-5
V: TRBV11-1
DNA: TGTGCCAGCAGCCCCAGTAGGCTAGCGGGAGGAGAGACCCAGTACTTC
CDR3: CASSPSRLAGGETQYF

size: .
D: TRBD1
J: TRBJ2-1
V: TRBV18
DNA: TGTGCCAGCTCACCACCAATCTCCGGACAGGCCCCAGGTCGGAATGAGCAGTTCTTC
CDR3: CASSPPISGQAPGRNEQFF

size: .
D: TRBD1
J: TRBJ2-7
V: TRBV6-8
DNA: TGTGCCAGCAGTGAGACAGGGGTTTGGAACGAGCAGTACTTC
CDR3: CASSETGVWNEQYF

size: once
D: .
J: TRBJ2-1
V: TRBV30
DNA: TGTGCCTGGAGTTCCCAACTAGGAATTAGGAGTGAGCAGTTCTTC
CDR3: CAWSSQLGIRSEQFF

size: .
D: .
J: TRBJ1-5
V: TRBV29-1
DNA: TGCAGCGTGGGATCAGACAATCAGCCCCAGCATTTT
CDR3: CSVGSDNQPQHF

size: few
D: .
J: TRBJ2-2
V: TRBV12-5
DNA: TGTGCTAGTGGCCAGGGCTGGCGGGACTCAACCGGGGAGCTGTTTTTT
CDR3: CASGQGWRDSTGELFF

size: few
D: .
J: TRBJ1-3
V: TRBV11-3
DNA: TGTGCCAGCAGCCCAGGGAGGGCCCTCTCTGGAAACACCATATATTTT
CDR3: CASSPGRALSGNTIYF

size: medium-sized
D: TRBD2
J: TRBJ2-1
V: TRBV9
DNA: TGTGCCAGCAGCGTCGGAGTAGCGGGAGGTTCGTACAATGAGCAGTTCTTC
CDR3: CASSVGVAGGSYNEQFF

size: .
D: TRBD1
J: TRBJ1-5
V: TRBV18
DNA: TGTGCCAGCTCACCACCTGGGACAGGGAATCAGCCCCAGCATTTT
CDR3: CASSPPGTGNQPQHF

size: medium-sized
D: .
J: TRBJ1-2
V: TRBV6-9
DNA: TGTGCCAGCAGTAGCGACGGAGCCGGCGGCTACACCTTC
CDR3: CASSSDGAGGYTF

size: few
D: .
J: TRBJ1-2
V: TRBV19
DNA: TGTGCCAGTAGCCCGGGCTTTGAGGTTGGCTACACCTTC
CDR3: CASSPGFEVGYTF

size: few
D: .
J: TRBJ1-5
V: TRBV16
DNA: TGTGCCAGCAGCTCGGGATCCATCAATCAGCCCCAGCATTTT
CDR3: CASSSGSINQPQHF

size: .
D: .
J: TRBJ2-2
V: TRBV6-8
DNA: TGTGCCAGCAGCCTGATGATGGATAAGCTGTTTTTT
CDR3: CASSLMMDKLFF

size: few
D: .
J: TRBJ1-1
V: TRBV18
DNA: TGTGCCAGCTCACCTTGGGGGCCGGTTGAAGCTTTCTTT
CDR3: CASSPWGPVEAFF

size: .
D: TRBD1
J: TRBJ1-2
V: TRBV30
DNA: TGTGCCTGGAGTATCCTAGGACAGGGTGGCTACACCTTC
CDR3: CAWSILGQGGYTF

size: .
D: .
J: TRBJ1-4
V: TRBV19
DNA: TGTGCCAGCGGGACGGAACTTTCGGGTGAAAAACTGTTTTTT
CDR3: CASGTELSGEKLFF

size: few
D: TRBD2
J: TRBJ2-7
V: TRBV11-3
DNA: TGTGCCAGCAGGGGGACTAGCCTGGGTTACGAGCAGTACTTC
CDR3: CASRGTSLGYEQYF

size: .
D: .
J: TRBJ2-2
V: TRBV6-8
DNA: TGTGCCAGCAGTGTGGGGCTAGCCTATGTAGGCGGGGAGCTGTTTTTT
CDR3: CASSVGLAYVGGELFF

size: few
D: .
J: TRBJ1-5
V: TRBV25-1
DNA: TGTGCCAGCAGTGCCTCGACAGGTCTCGATCAGCCCCAGCATTTT
CDR3: CASSASTGLDQPQHF

size: .
D: .
J: TRBJ1-2
V: TRBV28
DNA: TGTGCCAGCAGCCCGCCTGGGCCCTTCTATGGCTACACCTTC
CDR3: CASSPPGPFYGYTF

size: .
D: .
J: TRBJ2-7
V: TRBV14
DNA: TGTGCCAGCAGCCGGTCCTACGAGCAGTACTTC
CDR3: CASSRSYEQYF

size: few
D: .
J: TRBJ2-5
V: TRBV9
DNA: TGTGCCAGCAGCGTAGCTCTGGTTGGCGAGACCCAGTACTTC
CDR3: CASSVALVGETQYF

size: .
D: TRBD1
J: TRBJ1-1
V: TRBV30
DNA: TGTGCCTCCGGACAGGGAGGTGAAGCTTTCTTT
CDR3: CASGQGGEAFF

size: .
D: TRBD1
J: TRBJ2-6
V: TRBV30
DNA: TGTGCCGCTGGACAGGGGAAGAACGTCCTGACTTTC
CDR3: CAAGQGKNVLTF

size: few
D: .
J: TRBJ1-1
V: TRBV11-3
DNA: TGTGCCAGCAGCATTATCGCAGCGGGGAACACTGAAGCTTTCTTT
CDR3: CASSIIAAGNTEAFF

size: .
D: .
J: TRBJ2-7
V: TRBV15
DNA: TGTGCCACCAGCAGAGAAGGTACCTCCTACGAGCAGTACTTC
CDR3: CATSREGTSYEQYF